This T cell receptor beta chain was observed in a study of blood T cell repertoires in COVID-19. Study-wide context: Sources were T cells, B-cell-depleted T cells, or PBMCs; the material itself was cDNA or gDNA.

Source study methods: Estimates of nucleated cell counts were drawn from the amplification of reference gene primers. The assay was immunoSEQ multiplex PCR, and TCRdb's table has in-frame clones only and misses some. V, J and clone size reflect that table, while D and trimming were determined from the DNA. This sample has more than 150,000 clones, with around 87% found just once. The CDR3 length is 13 residues. Germline V lookup: CDR1 SNHLY, CDR2 FYNNEI. Deletions cut 8 bases from V and 8 bases from J, with 15 bases between. The chain employs TRBV2 and TRBJ2-2; weak D call: TRBD2 (6 bases). The sample comprised peripheral blood. The origin of this receptor is a woman aged 40 to 50 with acute or convalescent COVID-19. The CDR3 here is CASHRDLLGELFF. The CDR3 bases are TGTGCCAGCCACCGGGACTTACTAGGGGAGCTGTTTTTT.